This T cell receptor (beta chain) was sequenced in a study of blood T cell repertoires in COVID-19. Study information: COVID-19 samples, acute and convalescent, were from the United States, Italy and Spain. T cells, B-cell-depleted T cells, or PBMCs provided the cDNA or gDNA that served as material.

Germline-derived CDR1 and CDR2 are SGHNT and YYREEE (reference sequence). CDR3 length: 13 amino acids. Per the original data handling: Quantification of nucleated cells was approximated via reference gene primer amplification. Here immunoSEQ multiplex PCR was the method, and the copy in TCRdb shows in-frame clones only, minus some. V, J and clone size reflect that table, while D and trimming were determined from the DNA. The repertoire holds around 60,000 clones, with about 83% as singletons. This chain connects TRBV5-4 to TRBJ1-1; 7 nucleotides match TRBD1. The source of this sequence is a woman older than 75 with acute or convalescent COVID-19. Sequenced: peripheral blood. CDR3 sequence reads: CAVQGLGNTEAFF. CDR3 nucleotide sequence: TGTGCAGTACAGGGGCTCGGGAACACTGAAGCTTTCTTT.